Below, 19 T cell receptor beta chains from the same sample are listed, as sequenced in a study of glioma-infiltrating T cells after dendritic cell vaccination. Documented time point: after dendritic cell vaccination, including at tumor progression/relapse. Some clones are missing from TCRdb's copy, which holds only in-frame ones; the method was immunoSEQ multiplex PCR. Here the sample spans roughly 62,000 clones, about 86% being singletons. The sample in question was blood, obtained after dendritic cell vaccination. The receptors derive from a human donor with glioblastoma.

Remarks on this clone: A much larger clone lies one base from this, so it may be a read error. The chain is built from TRBV27 and TRBJ1-1; TRBD1 might be the D (5 bases). The CDR3 spans 12 residues. The V gene lost 6 bases and the J gene lost 4 bases, with 9 bases spanning the gap. CDR1 and CDR2 (germline): MNHEY, SMNVEV (reference sequence). The CDR3 sequence is CASSRGGTEAFF. The CDR3 nucleotides read TGTGCCAGCAGCCGGGGGGGCACTGAAGCTTTCTTT.

This chain's CDR3 is CASQQGTYEQYF. Here the CDR3 DNA reads TGCGCCAGCCAACAGGGCACCTACGAGCAGTACTTC. The J gene is TRBJ2-7, the V gene TRBV10-2, with D perhaps matching TRBD1 (6 bases). V lost 8 bases, J lost 2 bases, and 10 bases lay in between. The V gene's germline CDR1 is WSHSY and CDR2 SAAADI. This CDR3 spans 12 amino acids.

The V and J genes are TRBV13 and TRBJ2-7; 8 bases agree with TRBD2. J lost 2 bases, V lost 1 base, and 1 base had no gene match. The CDR3 is 14 residues long. Germline lookup yields CDR1 PRHDT and CDR2 FYEKMQ (reference sequence). CDR3 sequence reads: CASSLAGGTYEQYF. CDR3 DNA sequence: TGTGCCAGCAGCTTAGCGGGGGGGACCTACGAGCAGTACTTC.

This chain joins TRBV13 and TRBJ2-7, with D maybe TRBD1 (5 bases). Germline V lookup: CDR1 PRHDT, CDR2 FYEKMQ (reference sequence). There are 14 residues in the CDR3. V was cut by 4 bases and J by 0 bases, with 10 bases left in between. The CDR3 region is CASSSMTASYEQYF. The CDR3 DNA follows: TGTGCCAGCAGCTCCATGACAGCCTCCTACGAGCAGTACTTC.

The rearrangement joins TRBV5-3 to TRBJ2-5; no clear D gene. TRBV5-3 is an open reading frame whose function is uncertain. This CDR3 contains 15 residues. Trimming removed 3 bases at V and 2 bases at J, with 14 bases between. Written as DNA, the CDR3 is TGTGCCAGAAGCTCCCGACCAGACAAGCAAGAGACCCAGTACTTC. It is translated as CARSSRPDKQETQYF.

This chain uses TRBV25-1 with TRBJ2-1; 11 nucleotides agree with TRBD1. The CDR3 is made up of 16 amino acids. Trimming took 3 bases from V and 8 from J; bases not matched to a gene: 9. Germline CDR1 is MGHDK and CDR2 is SYGVNS. This chain's CDR3 is CASSDDRTGGADEQFF. Here the CDR3 DNA reads TGTGCCAGCAGTGACGATCGGACAGGGGGCGCGGATGAGCAGTTCTTC.

The chain employs TRBV27 and TRBJ1-1, with unresolved D. Germline values: CDR1 MNHEY, CDR2 SMNVEV (reference sequence). This CDR3 has 13 residues. Trimming pared 6 bases from V and 6 bases from J, leaving 14 bases between. The CDR3 is CASRRTRGSEAFF. DNA for the CDR3: TGTGCCAGCAGACGTACTCGAGGCTCTGAAGCTTTCTTT.

This chain joins TRBV7-8 and TRBJ2-6; 8 positions agree with TRBD1. The germline V gene encodes CDR1 SGHVS and CDR2 FQNEAQ. The CDR3 extends over 16 amino acids. V lost 5 bases and J lost 0; bases outside the gene matches: 3. The CDR3 coding sequence is TGTGCCAGCAGCCGGACAGGGAACTCTGGGGCCAACGTCCTGACTTTC. Its protein product is CASSRTGNSGANVLTF.

The chain uses TRBV5-1 and TRBJ2-1; 8 nucleotides line up with TRBD1. The V and J ends lost 4 bases and 1 base, in that order; junction bases with no gene match: 4. This CDR3 has 15 residues. The V gene's germline CDR1 is SGHRS and CDR2 YFSETQ. This CDR3 reads CASSAGQASYNEQFF. The CDR3 DNA reads as TGCGCCAGCAGCGCGGGACAGGCTTCCTACAATGAGCAGTTCTTC.

CDR3 DNA: TGTGCCAGCAGGTCTCTAGCGGGGGAACTCTACGAGCAGTACTTC. It is translated as CASRSLAGELYEQYF. J is TRBJ2-7 and V is TRBV7-8, with 10 bases matching TRBD2. CDR3 size: 15 residues. V trimming: 6 bases; J trimming: 3 bases; junction bases outside the gene matches: 8. Germline CDR1 is SGHVS and CDR2 is FQNEAQ.

The rearrangement uses TRBV10-3 and TRBJ2-3; TRBD2 matches 8 bases. The CDR3 consists of 14 residues. V was clipped by 3 bases and J by 6 bases; unmatched bases: 5. CDR1 ENHRY and CDR2 SYGVKD come from the germline V gene. CDR3 nucleotides: TGTGCCATCAGTGAACGGGGGGGCCTGGATACGCAGTATTTT. Residues: CAISERGGLDTQYF.

The chain uses TRBV19 and TRBJ2-7; no firm D call. V lost 7 bases and J lost 1, with 11 bases in between. From germline, CDR1 is LNHDA and CDR2 SQIVND (reference sequence). This CDR3 has 13 residues. The CDR3 nucleotides are TGTGCCAGTATGGCAGGCCCGTCCTACGAGCAGTACTTC. This sequence encodes CASMAGPSYEQYF.

The chain employs TRBV30 and TRBJ1-2; TRBD1 is a possible D gene (6 bases). Trimming cost V 3 bases and J 9 bases, with 17 bases left between them. Germline V gene sequence: CDR1 GTSNPN, CDR2 SVGIG (reference sequence). The CDR3 is 13 residues long. This CDR3 is CAWSIGGAKSYTF. In DNA, the CDR3 is TGTGCCTGGAGCATCGGGGGGGCAAAAAGCTACACCTTC.

The table lists this clone with a few counts. The chain carries TRBV7-3 and TRBJ1-1, with D hard to call. Between the trimmed V and J ends, which lost 5 bases and 0 bases, there was a span of 10 bases. The CDR3 extends over 14 amino acids. CDR1 is SGHTA and CDR2 is FQGTGA in the germline V gene. This chain's CDR3 is CASSPGMMNTEAFF. The CDR3, as DNA: TGTGCCAGCAGCCCGGGAATGATGAACACTGAAGCTTTCTTT. Complete variable domain (other parts from reference TRBV7-3 and TRBJ1-1): GAGVSQTPSNKVTEKGKYVELRCDPISGHTALYWYRQSLGQGPEFLIYFQGTGAADDSGLPNDRFFAVRPEGSVSTLKIQRTERGDSAVYLCASSPGMMNTEAFFGQGTRLTVV.

This chain connects TRBV18 to TRBJ2-3; 7 bases fit TRBD1. From germline, CDR1 is KGHSH and CDR2 LQKENI. The CDR3 has 12 amino acids. Losses at the gene ends were 5 bases for V and 6 bases for J; bases not matched to a gene: 2. CDR3 sequence reads: CASSTGEDTQYF. CDR3 coding DNA: TGTGCCAGCTCAACAGGGGAGGATACGCAGTATTTT. Full variable domain (remainder filled in from reference TRBV18 and TRBJ2-3): NAGVMQNPRHLVRRRGQEARLRCSPMKGHSHVYWYRQLPEEGLKFMVYLQKENIIDESGMPKERFSAEFPKEGPSILRIQQVVRGDSAAYFCASSTGEDTQYFGPGTRLTVL.

The chain has TRBV19 and TRBJ2-7; 8 nucleotides match TRBD2. The germline V gene has CDR1 LNHDA and CDR2 SQIVND (reference sequence). Trimming at V came to 3 bases and at J to 3 bases, leaving 7 bases not matched to a gene. This CDR3 is built from 15 residues. CDR3 sequence: CASSMQGLGDYEQYF. CDR3 nucleotide sequence: TGTGCCAGTAGTATGCAGGGACTAGGAGACTACGAGCAGTACTTC.

Comment on this clone: At one boundary the junction diverges from the germline segment, which might be a read error. The rearrangement joins TRBV13 to TRBJ2-1, with TRBD1 as a possible D gene (6 bases). This CDR3 has 13 residues. The V gene's germline CDR1 is PRHDT and CDR2 FYEKMQ (reference sequence). The CDR3 DNA sequence: TGTGCCAGCAGTAGACAGGATGCGGGCCCGGGGATCTTC. Translating it yields CASSRQDAGPGIF.

The gene calls are TRBV6-1 and TRBJ2-5; 7 bases are shared with TRBD2. Germline values: CDR1 MNHNS, CDR2 SASEGT. This CDR3 comprises 12 residues. CDR3 sequence reads: CGGGDYQETQYF. The DNA for the CDR3 is TGTGGGGGAGGGGATTACCAAGAGACCCAGTACTTC.

V usage is TRBV7-2 and J usage is TRBJ1-1; TRBD1 matches at 10 bases. The CDR3 runs to 15 residues. The V gene end was trimmed by 4 bases and the J gene end by 5 bases; junction bases not matched to a gene: 7. Germline CDR1 SGHTA, CDR2 FQGNSA. CDR3 loop: CASSSRQGATTEAFF. CDR3 nucleotide sequence: TGTGCCAGCAGCTCCCGACAGGGGGCGACGACTGAAGCTTTCTTT.